Here is one TCR beta chain with its context. This specimen belongs to a study of blood T cell repertoires in COVID-19. Trimming cost V 2 bases and J 2 bases; bases outside gene matches: 9. Per germline, CDR1 MNHEY and CDR2 SVGEGT. This CDR3 spans 17 amino acids. Libraries were prepared by immunoSEQ multiplex PCR; TCRdb keeps only in-frame clonotypes and omits some of them. Among roughly 99,000 clones listed, 65% to 85% were seen once. V is TRBV6-2 or TRBV6-3 and J is TRBJ1-5; 7 bases fit TRBD1. The receptor was derived from an elderly woman with acute or convalescent COVID-19. Material for sequencing was peripheral blood. The CDR3, as DNA: TGTGCCAGCAGTTACAGGGGGCCCCGGCTGGGCAATCAGCCCCAGCATTTT. Amino acids: CASSYRGPRLGNQPQHF.